This T cell receptor (beta chain) was profiled in a study of CD8+CD57+ T cells in acquired aplastic anemia. The wider study: Each DNA sample taken from sorted CD4+ and CD8+ cells came to roughly 3.5 ug on average.

Individuals selected for sequencing had exhibited CD8+CD57+ cell expansion on flow cytometry. Blood sampling was performed on the patients, and none of them had received therapy by then. TCR beta VDJ and CDR3 were profiled, and genomic DNA was the template. Using its own MiXCR run on the reads, TCRdb lists one record per CDR3 protein. The table includes 250,000 to 300,000 distinct CDR3 sequences, 56% detected once. Material for sequencing was sorted CD4+, CD8+, or CD8+CD57+ T cells (not recorded which) from PBMCs. This receptor was taken from a human donor with aplastic anemia.

The chain's CDR3 is CASSTPGLRSSYEQYF. The CDR3 DNA reads as TGTGCCAGTAGTACCCCGGGACTCCGTAGCTCCTACGAGCAGTACTTC. The genes are TRBV19 and TRBJ2-7, with D tentatively TRBD2 (6 bases). CDR1 and CDR2 from the germline V gene are LNHDA and SQIVND (reference sequence). V lost 4 bases and J lost 0, with 16 bases in between. The CDR3 covers 16 residues.